This T cell receptor beta chain comes out of a study of blood T cell repertoires in COVID-19. Study processing details: By means of reference gene primer amplification, nucleated cell counts were estimated. Using immunoSEQ multiplex PCR, the repertoire was profiled, and TCRdb retains in-frame clones only, with some absent. The DNA was the basis for D and trimming; V, J and clone size are from that table. The sample includes roughly 180,000 clones, about four fifths seen only once; the top ten take 3.5% to 4%. Enrollees, about 18 to 95 years old, lived in about two dozen US areas. Trimming took off 5 bases at V and 0 bases at J, with 8 bases between the two ends. The CDR3 has 14 amino acids. CDR1 SGHNT and CDR2 YENEEA come from the germline V gene.

The clonotype comes from a woman aged 45-59 years in a cohort exposed to, infected with or recovered from COVID-19 (not recorded which). The rearrangement links TRBV11-3 to TRBJ1-3, with D maybe TRBD1 (5 bases). The sequencing input was PBMCs or T cells enriched from blood (not recorded which). In DNA, the CDR3 is TGTGCCAGCAGCGCCGGACACTCTGGAAACACCATATATTTT. It is translated as CASSAGHSGNTIYF.